This TCR beta chain is from a study of memory CD4+ T cells and cytomegalovirus serostatus. Single viable CD3+CD4+CD8-CD45RO+ cells were sorted as the memory CD4+ T cells. After thawing, CD4+ T cells were positively selected. Germline values: CDR1 SGHNT, CDR2 YYREEE (reference sequence). V gave up 2 bases and J gave up 1 base; unmatched junction bases: 2. The length of the CDR3 is 14 residues. Sequencing used immunoSEQ multiplex PCR; TCRdb keeps in-frame clones, though not all of them. Here the sample spans approximately 42,000 clones, around three quarters being singletons. Sample: memory CD4+ T cells from blood. V gene TRBV5-4 combines with J gene TRBJ1-2; 7 bases are shared with TRBD1. The sequence was collected from an adult in good health and CMV-seronegative. As DNA, the CDR3 is TGTGCCAGCAGCTTCAGGGGGGATAACTATGGCTACACCTTC. Its protein product is CASSFRGDNYGYTF.